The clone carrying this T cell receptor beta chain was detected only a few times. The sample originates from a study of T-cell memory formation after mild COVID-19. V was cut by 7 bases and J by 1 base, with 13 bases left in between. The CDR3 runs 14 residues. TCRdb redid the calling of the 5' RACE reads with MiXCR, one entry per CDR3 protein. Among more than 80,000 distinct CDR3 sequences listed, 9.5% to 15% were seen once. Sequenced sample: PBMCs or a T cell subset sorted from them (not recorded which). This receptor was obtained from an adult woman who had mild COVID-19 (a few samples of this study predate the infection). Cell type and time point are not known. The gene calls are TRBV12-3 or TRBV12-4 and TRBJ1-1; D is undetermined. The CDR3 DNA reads TGTGCCAGCACTATGGAGCAAACGAACACTGAAGCTTTCTTT. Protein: CASTMEQTNTEAFF.